What follows describes a single TCR beta chain. The antigen it binds to is not known. The junction differs from germline at one of its ends, possibly a read error. TCR beta CDR3 regions were sequenced from DNA using the immunoSEQ Assay. In the source study's methods: To compute T cell density, TCR beta template counts were normalized to usable DNA, which was estimated by amplifying housekeeping genes. Using the preseqR package, richness was estimated by extrapolating to 120,000 templates for tissue samples and 400,000 templates for PBMC samples. Clonality was calculated as one minus Pielou's evenness. To identify tissue-enriched TCRs, differential abundance testing was run on productive amino-acid clonotypes with a minimum total count of 5 and an alpha of 0.1. Repertoire overlap between compartments was quantified with the Jaccard Index and Morisita Overlap Index. TCR beta CDR3s were clustered by GLIPH together with public tetramer-defined viral CDR3s, and at least three viral sequences plus V-gene enrichment were required for viral motifs. TCRdb's version of the immuneACCESS table is confined to in-frame rearrangements and falls short of the full clone set. An unresolved V gene accounts for under half of the shortfall where checked; the remainder is of unknown origin. The V and J calls and clone size were taken over from that table, and D and trimming were inferred from the DNA. In all, the sample holds about 34,000 clones, and 88% of those were seen once. The leading ten clones occupy under 5% of the sample.

CDR1 and CDR2 are drawn from the germline V gene (reference sequence): SGHNT, YYREEE. Reading from cysteine to phenylalanine, the CDR3 counts 12 amino acids. Only CDR3 DNA is held: 36 bases, read in frame from base 1. This entry is derived from a study of T cells in localized non-small cell lung cancer (dated by TCRdb to 2020 to 2022). Regarding the complete study: Comparing tumors with uninvolved tumor-adjacent lungs, the study looked at the T cell repertoires of a few hundred patients with early-stage NSCLC. NSCLC patients had a mean age of around 70 years, and 129 were male and about a hundred female. The cohort was made up of around 240 treatment-naive NSCLC patients whose localized lung tumors had been resected.

At diagnosis, peripheral blood, uninvolved tumor-adjacent lung and tumor were collected and were preserved as a mix of fresh-frozen and FFPE material. For TCR repertoire profiling, the blood samples were analyzed as peripheral blood mononuclear cells. The research as a whole found: Because multi-region tumor sequencing was not done, intratumor heterogeneity could not be ruled out. Because the study design was exploratory, TCR variables were selected using unadjusted p-values without false-discovery rate correction. Uninvolved tumor-adjacent lung showed the highest T cell clonality, higher than tumor, which suggests more focused antigenic responses in the uninvolved tumor-adjacent lung. Longer overall survival was associated with higher T cell density in blood, whereas shorter survival was associated with higher clonality in adjacent lung. Of the top 100 tumor clones, a median of approximately 60 were detected in paired uninvolved adjacent lung; 28 were also among that lung's top 100.

This receptor was taken from a woman aged 35 to 75 with stage I lung adenocarcinoma. The material sequenced was peripheral blood, taken before any cancer treatment. The chain is assembled from TRBV5-4 and TRBJ2-5; no D segment can be confidently identified. The DNA sequence reads TGTGCCAGCAGCTTTTCATCACTACTCCCCAACTTC. Translated, it gives CASSFSSLLPNF.